The sequence of this T cell receptor beta chain was determined in a study of early T cells in non-severe SARS-CoV-2 infection. TCRdb redid the calling of the 5' RACE reads with MiXCR, one entry per CDR3 protein. This sample has 70,000 to 90,000 distinct CDR3 sequences, with about 16% found just once. The CDR3 is 13 residues long. The V end was cut by 8 bases, the J end by 0 bases, with 11 bases between. The germline gives CDR1 ENHRY, CDR2 SYGVKD. The sequence was obtained from an adult who was a healthcare worker with PCR-confirmed SARS-CoV-2 infection or an uninfected control (not recorded which). The specimen was whole blood. The chain couples TRBV10-3 to TRBJ2-7; D not certain. Here the CDR3 DNA reads TGTGCCATCCAGCAGCTCCTCTCCTACGAGCAGTACTTC. Its protein is CAIQQLLSYEQYF.